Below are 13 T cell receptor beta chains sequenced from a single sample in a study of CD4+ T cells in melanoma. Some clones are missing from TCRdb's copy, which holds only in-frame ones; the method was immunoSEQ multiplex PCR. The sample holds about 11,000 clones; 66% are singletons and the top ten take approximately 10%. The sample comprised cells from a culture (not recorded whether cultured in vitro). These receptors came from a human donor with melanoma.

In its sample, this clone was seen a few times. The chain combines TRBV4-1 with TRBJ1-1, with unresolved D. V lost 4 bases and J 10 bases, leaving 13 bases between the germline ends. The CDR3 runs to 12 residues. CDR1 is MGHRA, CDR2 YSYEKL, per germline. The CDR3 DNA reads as TGCGCCAGCAGCCGGCCCGGGCCCGGAGCTTTCTTT. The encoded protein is CASSRPGPGAFF.

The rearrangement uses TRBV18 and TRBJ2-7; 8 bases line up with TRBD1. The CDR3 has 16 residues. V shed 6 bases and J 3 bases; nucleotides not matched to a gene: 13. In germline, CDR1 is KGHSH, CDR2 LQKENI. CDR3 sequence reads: CASSHGTGRRGYEQYF. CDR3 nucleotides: TGTGCCAGCTCCCATGGGACAGGCCGACGGGGCTACGAGCAGTACTTC.

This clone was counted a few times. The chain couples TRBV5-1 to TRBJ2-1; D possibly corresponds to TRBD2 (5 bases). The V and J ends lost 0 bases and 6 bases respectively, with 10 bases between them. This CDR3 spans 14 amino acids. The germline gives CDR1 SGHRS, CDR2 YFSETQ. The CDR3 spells CASSLDGVPNEQFF. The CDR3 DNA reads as TGCGCCAGCAGCTTGGACGGGGTCCCCAATGAGCAGTTCTTC.

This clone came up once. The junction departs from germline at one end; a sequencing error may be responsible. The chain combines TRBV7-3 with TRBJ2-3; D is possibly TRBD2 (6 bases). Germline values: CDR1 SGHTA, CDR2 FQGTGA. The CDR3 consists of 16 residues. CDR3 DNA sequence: TGTGCCAGCAGCGGGGGGACCCGGGACGGCACAAATACGCAGTATTTT. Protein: CASSGGTRDGTNTQYF.

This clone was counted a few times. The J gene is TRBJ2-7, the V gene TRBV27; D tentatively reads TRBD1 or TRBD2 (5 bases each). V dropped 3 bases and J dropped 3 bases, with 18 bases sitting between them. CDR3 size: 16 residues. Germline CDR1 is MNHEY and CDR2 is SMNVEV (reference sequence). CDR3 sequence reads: CASSLGRGQTVYEQYF. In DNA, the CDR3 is TGTGCCAGCAGTTTGGGCCGGGGCCAAACGGTCTACGAGCAGTACTTC.

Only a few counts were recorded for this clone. CDR3: CASSDSAGYGYTF. CDR3 nucleotides: TGTGCCAGCAGTGATTCGGCAGGCTATGGCTACACCTTC. V usage is TRBV2 and J usage is TRBJ1-2; D remains ambiguous. Trimming removed 3 bases at V and 4 bases at J, with 9 bases between. This CDR3 is 13 amino acids long. The germline V gene has CDR1 SNHLY and CDR2 FYNNEI.

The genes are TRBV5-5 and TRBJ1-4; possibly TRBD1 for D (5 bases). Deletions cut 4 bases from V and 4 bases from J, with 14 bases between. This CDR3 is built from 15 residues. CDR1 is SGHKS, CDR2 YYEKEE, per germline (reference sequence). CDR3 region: CASSPRGGINEKLFF. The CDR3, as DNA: TGTGCCAGCAGCCCTCGGGGCGGAATTAATGAAAAACTGTTTTTT.

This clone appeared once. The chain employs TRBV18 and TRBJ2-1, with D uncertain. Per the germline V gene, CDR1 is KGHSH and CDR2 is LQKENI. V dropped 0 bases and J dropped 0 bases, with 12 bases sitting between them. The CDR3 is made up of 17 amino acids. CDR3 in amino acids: CASSPPRRISSYNEQFF. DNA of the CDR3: TGTGCCAGCTCACCACCCCGACGAATCAGCTCCTACAATGAGCAGTTCTTC.

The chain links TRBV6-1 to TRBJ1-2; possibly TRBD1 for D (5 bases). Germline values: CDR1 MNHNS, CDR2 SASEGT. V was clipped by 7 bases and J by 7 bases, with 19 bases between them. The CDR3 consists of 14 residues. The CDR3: CASINIRGVRGYTF. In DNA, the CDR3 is TGTGCCAGCATTAACATTCGGGGGGTACGTGGCTACACCTTC.

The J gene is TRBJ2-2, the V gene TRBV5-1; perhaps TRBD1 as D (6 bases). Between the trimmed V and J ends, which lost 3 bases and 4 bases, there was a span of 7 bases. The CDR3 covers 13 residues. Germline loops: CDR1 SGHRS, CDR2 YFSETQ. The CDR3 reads CASSSQGTGELFF. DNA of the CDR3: TGCGCCAGCAGCTCACAGGGCACCGGGGAGCTGTTTTTT.

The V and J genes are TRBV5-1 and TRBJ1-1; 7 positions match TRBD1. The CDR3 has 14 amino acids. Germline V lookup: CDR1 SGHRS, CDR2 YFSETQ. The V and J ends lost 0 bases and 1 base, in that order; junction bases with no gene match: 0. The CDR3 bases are TGCGCCAGCAGCTTGGACAGGGGGAACACTGAAGCTTTCTTT. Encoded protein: CASSLDRGNTEAFF.

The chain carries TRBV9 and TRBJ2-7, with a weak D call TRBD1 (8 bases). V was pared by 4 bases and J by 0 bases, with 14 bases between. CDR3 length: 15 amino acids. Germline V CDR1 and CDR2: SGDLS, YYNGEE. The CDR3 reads CASSLRGTGSYEQYF. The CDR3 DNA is TGTGCCAGCAGCCTGCGGGGGACAGGCTCCTACGAGCAGTACTTC.

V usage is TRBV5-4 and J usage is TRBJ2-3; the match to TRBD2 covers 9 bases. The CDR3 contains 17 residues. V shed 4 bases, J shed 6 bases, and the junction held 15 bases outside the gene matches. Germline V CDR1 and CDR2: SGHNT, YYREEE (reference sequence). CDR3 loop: CASSRSSAGGLSDTQYF. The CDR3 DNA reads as TGTGCCAGCAGCCGATCCTCAGCGGGGGGCCTGTCGGATACGCAGTATTTT. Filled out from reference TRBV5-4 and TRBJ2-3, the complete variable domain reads ETGVTQSPTHLIKTRGQQVTLRCSSQSGHNTVSWYQQALGQGPQFIFQYYREEENGRGNFPPRFSGLQFPNYSSELNVNALELDDSALYLCASSRSSAGGLSDTQYFGPGTRLTVL.